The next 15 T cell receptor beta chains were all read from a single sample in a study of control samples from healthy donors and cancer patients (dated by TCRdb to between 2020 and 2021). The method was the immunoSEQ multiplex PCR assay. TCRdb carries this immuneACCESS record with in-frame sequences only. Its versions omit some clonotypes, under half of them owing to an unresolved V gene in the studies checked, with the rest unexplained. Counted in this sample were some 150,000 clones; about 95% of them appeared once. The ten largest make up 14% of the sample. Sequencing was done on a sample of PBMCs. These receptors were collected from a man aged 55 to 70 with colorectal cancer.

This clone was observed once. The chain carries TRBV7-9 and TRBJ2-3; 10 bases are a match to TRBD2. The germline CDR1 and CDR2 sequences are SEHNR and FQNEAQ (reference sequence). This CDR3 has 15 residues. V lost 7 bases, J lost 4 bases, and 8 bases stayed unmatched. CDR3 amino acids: CASTKSGGAADTQYF. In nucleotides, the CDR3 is TGTGCCAGCACCAAAAGCGGGGGGGCAGCAGATACGCAGTATTTT.

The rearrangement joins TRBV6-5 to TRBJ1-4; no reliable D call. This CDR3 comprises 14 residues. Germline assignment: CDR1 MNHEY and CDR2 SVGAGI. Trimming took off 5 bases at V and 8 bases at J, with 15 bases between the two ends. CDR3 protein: CASSLDLSGEKLFF. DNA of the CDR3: TGTGCCAGCAGTCTGGACCTGTCAGGCGAAAAACTGTTTTTT.

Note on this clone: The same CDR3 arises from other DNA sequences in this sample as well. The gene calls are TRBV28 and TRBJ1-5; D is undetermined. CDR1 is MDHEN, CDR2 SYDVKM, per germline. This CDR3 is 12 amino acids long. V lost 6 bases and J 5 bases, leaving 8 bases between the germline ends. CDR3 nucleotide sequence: TGTGCCAGCAGCCTCGCGGATCAGCCCCAGCATTTT. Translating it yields CASSLADQPQHF.

The CDR3 loop reads CASRVTGVMVYEQYF. CDR3 bases: TGTGCCAGCAGAGTGACAGGGGTTATGGTCTACGAGCAGTACTTC. The chain is built from TRBV6-5 and TRBJ2-7; 8 bases are shared with TRBD1. The J segment lost 3 bases and the V segment lost 6 bases, leaving 10 bases of the junction unmatched. The CDR3 is 15 residues long. The germline V gene encodes CDR1 MNHEY and CDR2 SVGAGI.

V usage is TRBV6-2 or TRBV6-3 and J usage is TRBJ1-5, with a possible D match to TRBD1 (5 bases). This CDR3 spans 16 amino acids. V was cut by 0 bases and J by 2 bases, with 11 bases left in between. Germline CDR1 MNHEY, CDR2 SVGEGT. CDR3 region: CASSYSFRGGNQPQHF. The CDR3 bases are TGTGCCAGCAGTTACTCATTCCGGGGCGGCAATCAGCCCCAGCATTTT.

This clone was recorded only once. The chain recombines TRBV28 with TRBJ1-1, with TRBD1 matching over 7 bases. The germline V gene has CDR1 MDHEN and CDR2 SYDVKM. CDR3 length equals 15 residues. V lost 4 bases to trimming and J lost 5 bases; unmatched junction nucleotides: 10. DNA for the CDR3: TGTGCCAGCAGTTCTGGACAGGCCTCGGGGACTGAAGCTTTCTTT. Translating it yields CASSSGQASGTEAFF.

The CDR3 here is CASSLAGRGNSQPQHF. The CDR3 nucleotides read TGTGCCAGCAGCTTAGCGGGCAGGGGAAACAGTCAGCCCCAGCATTTT. The V call is TRBV7-2, the J call TRBJ1-5; maybe TRBD1 (6 bases). V lost 0 bases and J lost 6, with 15 bases in between. Germline V gene lookup returns CDR1 SGHTA and CDR2 FQGNSA. CDR3 length: 16 amino acids.

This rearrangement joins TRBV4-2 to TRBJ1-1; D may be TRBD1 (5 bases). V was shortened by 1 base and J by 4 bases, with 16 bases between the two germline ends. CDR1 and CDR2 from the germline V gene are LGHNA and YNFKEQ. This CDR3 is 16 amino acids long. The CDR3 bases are TGTGCCAGCAGCCAAGCCGGGACGCGCCTAGGCACTGAAGCTTTCTTT. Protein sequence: CASSQAGTRLGTEAFF.

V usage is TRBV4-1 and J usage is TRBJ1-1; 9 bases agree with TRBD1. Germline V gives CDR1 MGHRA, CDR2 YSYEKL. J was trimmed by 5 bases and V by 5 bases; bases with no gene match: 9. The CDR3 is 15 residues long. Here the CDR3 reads CASSEGDRVYTEAFF. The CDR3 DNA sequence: TGCGCCAGCAGCGAAGGGGACAGGGTTTATACTGAAGCTTTCTTT.

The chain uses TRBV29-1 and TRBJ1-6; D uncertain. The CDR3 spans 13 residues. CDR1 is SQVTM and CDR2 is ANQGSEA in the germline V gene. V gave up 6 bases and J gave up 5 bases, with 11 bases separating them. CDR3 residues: CSVRVTDNSPLHF. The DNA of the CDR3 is TGCAGCGTGAGAGTAACCGATAATTCACCCCTCCACTTT.

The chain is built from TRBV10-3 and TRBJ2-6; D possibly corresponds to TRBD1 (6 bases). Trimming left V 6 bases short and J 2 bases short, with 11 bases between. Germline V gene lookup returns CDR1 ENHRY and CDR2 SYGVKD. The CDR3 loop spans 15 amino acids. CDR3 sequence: CAISPRGTGANVLTF. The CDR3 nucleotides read TGTGCCATCAGCCCCAGGGGTACTGGGGCCAACGTCCTGACTTTC.

The CDR3 DNA reads as TGTGCCAGCAGCCTCCTAGCGGGGGGCACAGATACGCAGTATTTT. It is translated as CASSLLAGGTDTQYF. The chain uses TRBV14 and TRBJ2-3; 10 positions agree with TRBD2. The germline V gene has CDR1 SGHDN and CDR2 FVKESK. J was trimmed by 1 base and V by 4 bases; bases with no gene match: 2. CDR3 length equals 15 residues.

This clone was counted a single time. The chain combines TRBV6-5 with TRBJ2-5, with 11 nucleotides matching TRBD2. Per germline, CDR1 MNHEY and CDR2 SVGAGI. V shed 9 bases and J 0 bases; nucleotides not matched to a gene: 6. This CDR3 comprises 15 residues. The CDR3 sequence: CASGTSGMYQETQYF. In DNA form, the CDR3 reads TGTGCCAGTGGGACTAGCGGAATGTACCAAGAGACCCAGTACTTC.

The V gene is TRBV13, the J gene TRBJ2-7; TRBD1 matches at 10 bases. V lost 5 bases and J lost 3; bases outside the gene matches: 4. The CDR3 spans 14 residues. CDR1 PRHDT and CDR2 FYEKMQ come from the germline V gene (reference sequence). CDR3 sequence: CASSAGQGSYEQYF. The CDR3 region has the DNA TGTGCCAGCAGCGCGGGACAGGGGAGCTACGAGCAGTACTTC.

CDR3 in DNA: TGTGCCAGCAGCCAAGATCGCAATGAGCAGTTCTTC. Translation: CASSQDRNEQFF. The chain joins TRBV14 to TRBJ2-1; D remains ambiguous. This CDR3 has 12 amino acids. Germline values: CDR1 SGHDN, CDR2 FVKESK. Between the trimmed V and J ends, which lost 0 bases and 6 bases, there was a span of 3 bases.